This TCR beta chain appears in the sequencing data of a study of identical twins. A universal primer site was created by template switching, with the cDNA bearing unique molecular identifiers. TCRdb itself ran the 5' RACE reads through MiXCR, one entry per CDR3 protein. The sample consists of 1.5 million to 2 million distinct CDR3 sequences, less than 35% of them appearing once. Study-level findings and limits: The study found weaker excess twin sharing in beta out-of-frame sequences. Fewer insertions characterized abundant cord blood beta clonotypes, whereas memory repertoires showed none. Twins shared out-of-frame alpha sequences with excess low generation probability.

This clonotype was picked up a small number of times. What it binds is unknown. The germline CDR1 and CDR2 sequences are MNHEY and SVGAGI. The CDR3 has 17 residues. V was trimmed by 2 bases and J by 2 bases, leaving 13 bases between them. The V and J genes are TRBV6-5 and TRBJ1-6; the D is unclear. The TCR comes from a newborn girl in good health. Sequencing was done on a sample of cord blood. CDR3 region: CASSYIWRVAYNSPLHF. The CDR3 DNA follows: TGTGCCAGCAGTTACATCTGGCGGGTGGCCTATAATTCACCCCTCCACTTT.